This TCR beta chain was observed in a study of cytomegalovirus exposure and HLA in healthy donors. Regarding donors, all were healthy bone marrow donors. V lost 5 bases to trimming and J lost 2 bases, with 13 bases between them. CDR3 length: 14 residues. Germline lookup yields CDR1 LNHDA and CDR2 SQIVND (reference sequence). This clone showed up just a few times. As yet, its antigen is unknown. Study conclusions and caveats: Certain sequence variants were highly shared and formed a cluster, and this cluster was likely a sequencing artifact. HLA alleles showed associations with some 15,000 TCR beta sequences in a later analysis, at a 0.05 false discovery rate.

Primers included in the PCR were 60 Vbeta and 13 Jbeta primers. Measured with immunoSEQ multiplex PCR; TCRdb has only the in-frame clones, and not every one. The repertoire includes 95,000 to 150,000 clones, more than 9% of them detected once, and 4.6% sits in the top ten. Material: PBMCs. The TCR sequence derives from a woman under 30 in good health and CMV-seropositive. The gene calls are TRBV19 and TRBJ2-7; D possibly corresponds to TRBD2 (6 bases). The CDR3 region is CASSVTGDTYEQYF. Written as DNA, the CDR3 is TGTGCCAGTAGTGTTACGGGAGATACCTACGAGCAGTACTTC.